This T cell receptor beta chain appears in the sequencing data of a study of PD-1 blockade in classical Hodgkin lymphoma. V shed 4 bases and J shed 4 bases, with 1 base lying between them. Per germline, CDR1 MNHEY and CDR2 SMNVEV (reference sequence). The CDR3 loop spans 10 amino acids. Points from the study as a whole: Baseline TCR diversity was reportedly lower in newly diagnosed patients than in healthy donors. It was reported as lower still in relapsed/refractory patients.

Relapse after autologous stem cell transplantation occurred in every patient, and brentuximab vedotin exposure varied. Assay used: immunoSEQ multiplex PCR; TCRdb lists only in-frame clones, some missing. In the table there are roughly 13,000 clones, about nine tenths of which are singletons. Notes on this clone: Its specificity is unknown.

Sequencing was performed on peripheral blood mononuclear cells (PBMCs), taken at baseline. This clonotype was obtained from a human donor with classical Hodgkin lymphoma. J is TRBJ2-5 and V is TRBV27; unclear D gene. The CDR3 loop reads CASSSETQYF. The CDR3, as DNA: TGTGCCAGCAGTTCAGAGACCCAGTACTTC.